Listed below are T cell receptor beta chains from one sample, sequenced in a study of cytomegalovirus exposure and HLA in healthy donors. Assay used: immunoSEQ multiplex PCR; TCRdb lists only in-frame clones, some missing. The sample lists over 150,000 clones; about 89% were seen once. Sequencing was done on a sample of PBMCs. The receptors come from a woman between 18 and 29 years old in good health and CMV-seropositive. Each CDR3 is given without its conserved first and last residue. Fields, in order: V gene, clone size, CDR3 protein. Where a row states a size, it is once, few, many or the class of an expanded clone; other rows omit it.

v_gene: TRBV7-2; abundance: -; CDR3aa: ASSPDRGTTETQY
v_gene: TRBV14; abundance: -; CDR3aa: ASSHGLAGDFAGELF
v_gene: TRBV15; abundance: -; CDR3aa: ATTNGQGSNQPQH
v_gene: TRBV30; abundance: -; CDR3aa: AWSVPLDRTEAF
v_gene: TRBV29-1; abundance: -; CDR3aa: SVGGGLSTEAF
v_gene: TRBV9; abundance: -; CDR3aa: ASSVAGTEYEQY
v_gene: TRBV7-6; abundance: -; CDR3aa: ASSLGGGGVGGELF
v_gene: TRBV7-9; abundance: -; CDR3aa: ASSEPRFRGAAKNIQY
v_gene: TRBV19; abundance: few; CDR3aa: AGDRGPNYGYT
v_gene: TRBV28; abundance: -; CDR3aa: ASSLQGLTAYNEQF
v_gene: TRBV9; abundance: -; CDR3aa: ASSVQGGGTGELF
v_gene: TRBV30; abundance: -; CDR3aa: AWSVLWTGNSPLH
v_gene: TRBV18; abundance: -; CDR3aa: ASSPIGAGGNTEAF
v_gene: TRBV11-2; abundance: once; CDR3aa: ASRGEGGPYEQY
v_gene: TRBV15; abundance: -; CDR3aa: ATSSPESGYGYT
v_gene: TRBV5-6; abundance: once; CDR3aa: ASSPGLAGAGELF
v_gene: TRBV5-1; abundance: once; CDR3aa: ASSPFATGEPYEQY
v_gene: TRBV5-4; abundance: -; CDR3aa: ASSLDRGRDGYT
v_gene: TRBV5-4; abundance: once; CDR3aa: ASSPLAGFSYEQY
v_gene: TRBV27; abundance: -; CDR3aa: ASSRRVAGGNTNEQF
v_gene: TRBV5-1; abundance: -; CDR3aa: ASSLALGPTYEQY
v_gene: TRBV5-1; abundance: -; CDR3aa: ASSLGGLGNTIY
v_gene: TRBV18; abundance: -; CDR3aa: ASSPRTGPEEQY
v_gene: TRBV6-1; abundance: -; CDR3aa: ATTDTGLYNEQF
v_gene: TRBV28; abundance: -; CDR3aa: ASRAGQGAYEQY
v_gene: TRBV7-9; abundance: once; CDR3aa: ASLMLAARTDTQY
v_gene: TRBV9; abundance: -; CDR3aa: ASSVSGRLTTGELF
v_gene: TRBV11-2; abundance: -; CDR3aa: ASSQQTGLATGELF
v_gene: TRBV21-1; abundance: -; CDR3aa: ASSPTWGTENTGELF
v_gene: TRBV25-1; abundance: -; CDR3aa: ASRGAGASGNTIY
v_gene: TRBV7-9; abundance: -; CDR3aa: ASSLARGNTEAF
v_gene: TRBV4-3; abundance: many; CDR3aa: ASSQTGGGEQY
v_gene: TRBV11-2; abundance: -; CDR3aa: ASSFLAEETQY
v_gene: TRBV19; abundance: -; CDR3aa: ASSTAGLAGIKETQY
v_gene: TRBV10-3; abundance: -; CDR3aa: ASSRPGQDYEQY
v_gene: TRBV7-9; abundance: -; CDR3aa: ASSLGGASTDTQY
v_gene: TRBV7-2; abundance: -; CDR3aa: ASSLGGTVSYEQY
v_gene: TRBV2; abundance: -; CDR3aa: ASSRDRGYGQPQH
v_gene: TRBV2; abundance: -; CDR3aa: ASSELVAGEGLF
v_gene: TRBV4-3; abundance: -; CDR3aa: ASSQAASGNNIQY
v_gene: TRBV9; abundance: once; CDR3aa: ASSPTGGLNEKLF
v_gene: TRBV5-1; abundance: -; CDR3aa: ASSPSPRESFYEQY
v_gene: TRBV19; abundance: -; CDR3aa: ASSGGLAGGTNIQY
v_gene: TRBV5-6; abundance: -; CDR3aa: ASSPRTGNNSPLH
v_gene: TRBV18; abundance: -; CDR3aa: ASSLTQGTGGTGGTEAF
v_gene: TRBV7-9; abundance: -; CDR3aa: ASSLVSTEAF
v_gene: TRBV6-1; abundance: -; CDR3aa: ASRWTGGNQPQH
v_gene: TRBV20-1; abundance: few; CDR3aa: SAAGGHEQY
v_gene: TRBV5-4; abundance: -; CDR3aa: ASSYSRDSNTGELF
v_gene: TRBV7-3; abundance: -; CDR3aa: ASSPGGPGQDPTEAF
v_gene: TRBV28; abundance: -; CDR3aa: ASSQFRVLRETQY
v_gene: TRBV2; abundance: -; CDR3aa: ASSKTGGDYGYT
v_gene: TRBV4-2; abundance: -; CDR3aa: ASSQDEVDQETQY
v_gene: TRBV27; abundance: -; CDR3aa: ASSFSGTSANQPQH